Below are 8 T cell receptor beta chains sequenced from a single sample in a study of CD8 T cells in ankylosing spondylitis. From the 5' RACE reads, TCRdb called clonotypes with MiXCR, one entry per CDR3 protein. The table shows about 96,000 distinct CDR3 sequences, with approximately 30% occurring only once. The specimen sequenced was blood, either unsorted or a sorted T cell fraction (not recorded which). All receptors derive from a male donor with ankylosing spondylitis or in good health (not recorded which).

V gene TRBV5-1 combines with J gene TRBJ1-2; D not resolved. Germline V gene lookup returns CDR1 SGHRS and CDR2 YFSETQ. The CDR3 runs to 15 residues. V was cut by 0 bases and J by 2 bases, with 11 bases left in between. The CDR3, as DNA: TGCGCCAGCAGCTTGGACGGCAGTCTGAACTATGGCTACACCTTC. It codes for CASSLDGSLNYGYTF. Full variable domain (outside the CDR3, taken from reference TRBV5-1 and TRBJ1-2): KAGVTQTPRYLIKTRGQQVTLSCSPISGHRSVSWYQQTPGQGLQFLFEYFSETQRNKGNFPGRFSGRQFSNSRSEMNVSTLELGDSALYLCASSLDGSLNYGYTFGSGTRLTVV.

This clonotype was counted between two and nine times. The J gene is TRBJ2-1, the V gene TRBV5-1; D remains ambiguous. V was trimmed by 0 bases and J by 10 bases, leaving 20 bases between them. Germline V gives CDR1 SGHRS, CDR2 YFSETQ. The CDR3 has 16 amino acids. The CDR3 reads CASSLAQANSGVEQFF. The DNA for the CDR3 is TGCGCCAGCAGCTTGGCCCAGGCGAATTCGGGCGTAGAGCAGTTCTTC.

Written as DNA, the CDR3 is TGTGCCAGCTCACAGGGACAGGGAAACGCTGGAAACACCATATATTTT. Translated: CASSQGQGNAGNTIYF. This chain links TRBV18 with TRBJ1-3; 9 bases align to TRBD1. Per the germline V gene, CDR1 is KGHSH and CDR2 is LQKENI. The junction had 6 bases not matched to a gene; V was cut back by 4 bases and J by 2 bases. This CDR3 region has 16 residues.

This chain connects TRBV5-1 to TRBJ2-5, with D possibly being TRBD1 or TRBD2 (5 bases each). The V end lost 4 bases, the J end lost 1 base, and 23 bases lay between the germline ends. This CDR3 spans 18 amino acids. Per germline, CDR1 SGHRS and CDR2 YFSETQ. CDR3 loop: CASSAGGGGTAIQETQYF. CDR3 DNA sequence: TGCGCCAGCAGCGCGGGTGGGGGTGGCACAGCGATCCAAGAGACCCAGTACTTC.

The chain is built from TRBV7-3 and TRBJ2-1; 8 nucleotides line up with TRBD1. V shed 2 bases, J shed 13 bases, and the junction held 4 bases outside the gene matches. The CDR3 length is 12 residues. Germline assignment: CDR1 SGHTA and CDR2 FQGTGA. CDR3 protein: CASSLVGTGQFF. As DNA, the CDR3 is TGTGCCAGCAGCTTAGTAGGGACAGGCCAGTTCTTC.

This clonotype was picked up a small number of times. This rearrangement joins TRBV5-1 to TRBJ1-1, with D uncertain. Germline CDR1 is SGHRS and CDR2 is YFSETQ. V shed 4 bases and J shed 3 bases, with 13 bases lying between them. The CDR3 length is 14 residues. The CDR3 reads CASSPIGSDTEAFF. CDR3 DNA sequence: TGCGCCAGCAGCCCTATTGGGTCGGACACTGAAGCTTTCTTT.

The chain recombines TRBV12-3 or TRBV12-4 with TRBJ2-7; D is unresolved. CDR3 length: 12 amino acids. The germline V and J ends were trimmed by 5 bases and 5 bases, with 10 bases remaining between them. The CDR3 coding sequence is TGTGCCAGCAGTATGTTGCTCCACGAGCAGTACTTC. It specifies CASSMLLHEQYF.

This sequence joins TRBV5-1 and TRBJ1-5, with D perhaps matching TRBD1 (6 bases). Looked up from germline, CDR1 is SGHRS and CDR2 is YFSETQ. V gave up 1 base and J gave up 2 bases, with 10 bases separating them. This CDR3 contains 15 residues. CDR3: CASSLLGAGNQPQHF. The DNA for the CDR3 is TGCGCCAGCAGCTTGTTGGGGGCTGGCAATCAGCCCCAGCATTTT.